The 20 T cell receptor beta chains in this list originate from one sample, sequenced in a study of cytomegalovirus exposure and HLA in healthy donors. The PCR was carried out with 60 Vbeta primers and 13 Jbeta primers. Clones were read by immunoSEQ multiplex PCR, and TCRdb kept only the in-frame ones, dropping some. This sample has some 150,000 clones, with 82% found just once. The sequencing input was PBMCs. All receptors derive from a woman in her fifties or sixties in good health and CMV-seropositive.

The chain recombines TRBV2 with TRBJ2-1, with 11 nucleotides matching TRBD2. The CDR3 loop spans 15 amino acids. Germline values: CDR1 SNHLY, CDR2 FYNNEI. After removal of 1 base from V and 8 bases from J, the junction contained 4 bases not matched to a gene. CDR3 region: CASSEVAGGRDEQFF. The CDR3 DNA sequence: TGTGCCAGCAGTGAAGTAGCGGGGGGGAGAGATGAGCAGTTCTTC.

CDR3 region: CASSTPGFNTEAFF. For the CDR3, the DNA is TGTGCCAGCAGCACACCAGGATTCAACACTGAAGCTTTCTTT. This sequence joins TRBV5-6 and TRBJ1-1, with D unclear. Trimming removed 4 bases at V and 2 bases at J, with 12 bases between. CDR1 is SGHDT, CDR2 YYEEEE, per germline. The CDR3 runs to 14 residues. Using reference TRBV5-6 and TRBJ1-1 for the parts outside the CDR3, the full variable domain is DAGVTQSPTHLIKTRGQQVTLRCSPKSGHDTVSWYQQALGQGPQFIFQYYEEEERQRGNFPDRFSGHQFPNYSSELNVNALLLGDSALYLCASSTPGFNTEAFFGQGTRLTVV.

V gene TRBV9 combines with J gene TRBJ2-7; 10 nucleotides align to TRBD2. V dropped 2 bases and J dropped 0; count of bases not matched to a gene: 2. This CDR3 spans 15 amino acids. CDR1 is SGDLS, CDR2 YYNGEE, per germline. CDR3 protein: CASSVTSGDSYEQYF. CDR3 nucleotides: TGTGCCAGCAGCGTCACTAGCGGGGACTCCTACGAGCAGTACTTC.

CDR3 protein: CASSVGQGPNPYYGYTF. The CDR3 nucleotides read TGTGCCAGCAGCGTAGGGCAGGGGCCTAACCCCTACTATGGCTACACCTTC. The V and J genes are TRBV9 and TRBJ1-2; D possibly corresponds to TRBD1 (6 bases). Germline-derived CDR1 and CDR2 are SGDLS and YYNGEE. CDR3 size: 17 residues. Trimming took 0 bases from V and 3 from J, leaving 18 bases between them.

This chain uses TRBV15 with TRBJ2-7; D remains ambiguous. The germline V and J ends were trimmed by 9 bases and 0 bases, with 15 bases remaining between them. The germline CDR1 and CDR2 sequences are LNHNV and YYDKDF (reference sequence). This CDR3 spans 14 amino acids. CDR3 protein: CATKSPRSSYEQYF. CDR3 nucleotide sequence: TGTGCCACTAAAAGTCCCCGGTCCTCCTACGAGCAGTACTTC. Full variable domain (missing parts from reference TRBV15 and TRBJ2-7): DAMVIQNPRYQVTQFGKPVTLSCSQTLNHNVMYWYQQKSSQAPKLLFHYYDKDFNNEADTPDNFQSRRPNTSFCFLDIRSPGLGDTAMYLCATKSPRSSYEQYFGPGTRLTVT.

This chain links TRBV6-5 with TRBJ2-2, with TRBD2 as a possible D gene (5 bases). CDR3 length equals 15 residues. CDR1 is MNHEY, CDR2 SVGAGI, per germline. Trimming took 0 bases from V and 4 from J, leaving 9 bases between them. In nucleotides, the CDR3 is TGTGCCAGCAGTTACTCCCCTGCGGGCACCGGGGAGCTGTTTTTT. Its translation: CASSYSPAGTGELFF.

In nucleotides, the CDR3 is TGTGCCAGCAGCGGGACAAGGGAGACCCAGTACTTC. Its translation is CASSGTRETQYF. The chain carries TRBV11-2 and TRBJ2-5, with TRBD1 as a possible D gene (6 bases). Per the germline V gene, CDR1 is SGHAT and CDR2 is FQNNGV. V was cut by 5 bases and J by 5 bases, with 9 bases left in between. The CDR3 is 12 amino acids.

This chain links TRBV5-1 with TRBJ2-1; D remains ambiguous. Trimming cost V 4 bases and J 10 bases, with 12 bases left between them. The CDR3 runs 12 residues. Germline CDR1 and CDR2: SGHRS and YFSETQ. In DNA, the CDR3 is TGCGCCAGCAGCCCGCCGGCGACAGAGCAGTTCTTC. Translated: CASSPPATEQFF.

The rearrangement links TRBV27 to TRBJ2-7, with D unclear. With 2 bases removed from V and 4 bases from J, the gap between germline ends came to 9 bases. The CDR3 extends over 13 amino acids. In germline, CDR1 is MNHEY, CDR2 SMNVEV (reference sequence). The CDR3 here is CASSLGISYEQYF. CDR3 nucleotides: TGTGCCAGCAGTTTAGGTATCAGTTACGAGCAGTACTTC.

The CDR3 is CASSQVASTYEQYF. In DNA form, the CDR3 reads TGTGCCAGCAGCCAAGTAGCATCGACCTACGAGCAGTACTTC. J is TRBJ2-7 and V is TRBV4-2; no definite D call. Germline V gene sequence: CDR1 LGHNA, CDR2 YNFKEQ. Between the trimmed V and J ends, which lost 1 base and 2 bases, there was a span of 9 bases. The length of the CDR3 is 14 residues.

This clone was recorded once. This rearrangement joins TRBV11-2 to TRBJ2-7; TRBD1 matches 11 bases. The V and J ends lost 5 bases and 6 bases, in that order; junction bases with no gene match: 3. This CDR3 has 13 residues. The V gene's germline CDR1 is SGHAT and CDR2 FQNNGV. CDR3 region: CASSPDRGREQYF. CDR3 DNA sequence: TGTGCCAGCAGCCCGGACAGGGGGCGCGAGCAGTACTTC.

The chain combines TRBV25-1 with TRBJ2-1; TRBD2 matches at 9 bases. V gave up 3 bases and J gave up 6 bases; unmatched junction bases: 9. The CDR3 has 16 amino acids. Per germline, CDR1 MGHDK and CDR2 SYGVNS. CDR3 nucleotides: TGTGCCAGCAGTGACACCGGCGGGGGGGCACGCAATGAGCAGTTCTTC. This codes for CASSDTGGGARNEQFF.

Concerning this clone: Other nucleotide sequences from this sample produce the same CDR3. V gene TRBV29-1 combines with J gene TRBJ2-5; 9 bases fit TRBD1. The junction had 0 bases not matched to a gene; V was cut back by 4 bases and J by 3 bases. CDR1 is SQVTM and CDR2 is ANQGSEA in the germline V gene. This CDR3 has 12 amino acids. The CDR3, as DNA: TGCAGCGTTGGACAGGGGGAAGAGACCCAGTACTTC. Its protein product is CSVGQGEETQYF.

The chain employs TRBV7-9 and TRBJ1-5, with D perhaps TRBD1 (5 bases). This CDR3 spans 11 amino acids. V was clipped by 5 bases and J by 8 bases, with 7 bases between them. Germline assignment: CDR1 SEHNR and CDR2 FQNEAQ (reference sequence). CDR3 loop: CASSQGEPQHF. CDR3 nucleotides: TGTGCCAGCAGCCAAGGGGAGCCCCAGCATTTT.

The V gene is TRBV7-3, the J gene TRBJ2-5, with 7 bases aligning to TRBD2. J lost 0 bases, V lost 2 bases, and 3 bases had no gene match. The length of the CDR3 is 15 residues. Germline CDR1 is SGHTA and CDR2 is FQGTGA. This CDR3 reads CASSLGRGYQETQYF. The CDR3 DNA reads as TGTGCCAGCAGCTTAGGGAGGGGCTACCAAGAGACCCAGTACTTC.

The chain has TRBV11-2 and TRBJ1-1, with TRBD1 identical over 8 bases. Germline values: CDR1 SGHAT, CDR2 FQNNGV. V lost 5 bases, J lost 4 bases, and 15 bases stayed unmatched. This CDR3 comprises 17 residues. In DNA, the CDR3 is TGTGCCAGCAGCCTACGACAGGGGCGCCCGGAGGGCACTGAAGCTTTCTTT. This sequence encodes CASSLRQGRPEGTEAFF.

This chain joins TRBV7-2 and TRBJ2-7; 9 bases are a match to TRBD2. Unmatched junction bases numbered 7, after V lost 5 bases and J lost 2 bases. This CDR3 spans 15 amino acids. Germline V gives CDR1 SGHTA, CDR2 FQGNSA. CDR3 DNA sequence: TGTGCCAGCAGCCTGAGCGGGGGGTCTACCTACGAGCAGTACTTC. This translates into CASSLSGGSTYEQYF.

The V call is TRBV2, the J call TRBJ2-7; a weak D match, TRBD2 (5 bases). Trimming shortened V by 7 bases and J by 6 bases, and 19 bases separated the two germline ends. CDR1 and CDR2 from the germline V gene are SNHLY and FYNNEI. The CDR3 is 14 amino acids. The DNA of the CDR3 is TGTGCCAGCACCCAGAGGGTGGGGATTGGCGAGCAGTACTTC. This translates into CASTQRVGIGEQYF. Full variable domain (remainder filled in from reference TRBV2 and TRBJ2-7): EPEVTQTPSHQVTQMGQEVILRCVPISNHLYFYWYRQILGQKVEFLVSFYNNEISEKSEIFDDQFSVERPDGSNFTLKIRSTKLEDSAMYFCASTQRVGIGEQYFGPGTRLTVT.

The chain links TRBV15 to TRBJ1-6; no reliable D call. Germline loops: CDR1 LNHNV, CDR2 YYDKDF (reference sequence). There are 16 residues in the CDR3. Deletions cut 0 bases from V and 9 bases from J, with 15 bases between. The CDR3 DNA follows: TGTGCCACCAGCAGAGAACCCTCCGCATTGGCTTCACCCCTCCACTTT. Its translation is CATSREPSALASPLHF.

J is TRBJ2-3 and V is TRBV4-1; D possibly corresponds to TRBD1 (5 bases). Germline values: CDR1 MGHRA, CDR2 YSYEKL. CDR3 size: 16 residues. V was pared by 0 bases and J by 5 bases, with 15 bases between. CDR3 sequence: CASSQERGFGGDTQYF. Written as DNA, the CDR3 is TGCGCCAGCAGCCAAGAAAGGGGATTCGGTGGAGATACGCAGTATTTT.